The present T cell receptor beta chain was sequenced within a study of cytomegalovirus exposure and HLA in healthy donors. Some clones are missing from TCRdb's copy, which holds only in-frame ones; the method was immunoSEQ multiplex PCR. The repertoire includes tens of thousands of clones, about 90% of them detected once, and about 4.1% sits in the top ten. Separate from the roughly 720-subject first cohort, the approximately 120-subject validation cohort was the one that the donors belonged to. About this clone: Antigen: not known.

Study-wide results and limits: Under in vitro conditions, a few CMV-associated chains were confirmed as specific for CMV antigens. Associated with cytomegalovirus, according to the listing, were about 160 TCR beta chains. One later analysis, an examination of the roughly 130 validation repertoires, found that first-cohort TCR clusters tended to co-occur in them.

The germline CDR1 and CDR2 sequences are SGHRS and YFSETQ. CDR3 length: 15 residues. Deletions cut 0 bases from V and 3 bases from J, with 13 bases between. The specimen was PBMCs. This TCR came from a woman aged 18-30 years in good health and CMV-seropositive. This chain connects TRBV5-1 to TRBJ2-7; no definite D call. CDR3 sequence (DNA): TGCGCCAGCAGCTTGGTGAGATCTCCTGGCTACGAGCAGTACTTC. The encoded protein is CASSLVRSPGYEQYF. Filled out from reference TRBV5-1 and TRBJ2-7, the complete variable domain reads KAGVTQTPRYLIKTRGQQVTLSCSPISGHRSVSWYQQTPGQGLQFLFEYFSETQRNKGNFPGRFSGRQFSNSRSEMNVSTLELGDSALYLCASSLVRSPGYEQYFGPGTRLTVT.